The 32 T cell receptor beta chains in this list originate from one sample, sequenced in a study of cytomegalovirus exposure and HLA in healthy donors. The primer mix had 60 Vbeta and 13 Jbeta primers. The repertoire was sequenced with immunoSEQ multiplex PCR; TCRdb's copy has only in-frame clones and lacks some. The table records roughly 120,000 clones, approximately 80% of them present only once. The sample consisted of PBMCs. The origin of the receptors is a woman aged 40-49 years in good health and CMV-seropositive.

The rearrangement uses TRBV7-9 and TRBJ2-1; D is undetermined. The length of the CDR3 is 14 residues. Germline V CDR1 and CDR2: SEHNR, FQNEAQ (reference sequence). With 5 bases removed from V and 0 bases from J, the gap between germline ends came to 8 bases. CDR3 DNA: TGTGCCAGCAGCCGGCCGGGCTCCTACAATGAGCAGTTCTTC. Translation gives CASSRPGSYNEQFF.

The chain carries TRBV28 and TRBJ2-7; 8 bases align to TRBD1. CDR1 MDHEN and CDR2 SYDVKM come from the germline V gene. The CDR3 sequence is 13 residues long. V lost 3 bases to trimming and J lost 5 bases; unmatched junction nucleotides: 3. DNA of the CDR3: TGTGCCAGCAGTTTTTCAGGGGGCGACGAGCAGTACTTC. Its translation is CASSFSGGDEQYF.

J is TRBJ2-1 and V is TRBV28; the match to TRBD2 covers 10 bases. The length of the CDR3 is 16 residues. V shed 5 bases, J shed 8 bases, and the junction held 12 bases outside the gene matches. CDR1 is MDHEN and CDR2 is SYDVKM in the germline V gene. CDR3 region: CASSPGGAGGPYEQFF. The CDR3 coding sequence is TGTGCCAGCAGTCCGGGGGGAGCGGGAGGGCCATATGAGCAGTTCTTC.

This clone was recorded a few times. The CDR3 loop is CASSYEQHIQPQHF. DNA for the CDR3: TGTGCCAGCAGTTACGAACAACATATCCAGCCCCAGCATTTT. The rearrangement uses TRBV6-6 and TRBJ1-5; D is ambiguous. Germline CDR1 is MNHNY and CDR2 is SVGAGI (reference sequence). The CDR3 runs to 14 residues. V lost 2 bases and J lost 7, with 12 bases in between.

The chain employs TRBV5-1 and TRBJ1-1; TRBD1 might be the D (5 bases). The CDR3 is 15 amino acids. Germline V lookup: CDR1 SGHRS, CDR2 YFSETQ. V lost 1 base and J lost 1, with 11 bases in between. The CDR3 DNA reads as TGCGCCAGCAGCTTGACCATGGGGGGGAACACTGAAGCTTTCTTT. Translation: CASSLTMGGNTEAFF.

The chain recombines TRBV5-1 with TRBJ2-5; 7 nucleotides line up with TRBD2. The CDR3 consists of 14 residues. Germline V gene sequence: CDR1 SGHRS, CDR2 YFSETQ. J gave up 1 base and V 3 bases, and 3 bases lay outside the gene matches. This CDR3 reads CASSSLAAQETQYF. CDR3 nucleotides: TGCGCCAGCAGCTCCCTAGCGGCCCAAGAGACCCAGTACTTC.

The CDR3 sequence: CASSIGRTRDEQYF. The CDR3 DNA follows: TGTGCCAGTAGTATAGGCAGGACAAGAGACGAGCAGTACTTC. This chain joins TRBV19 and TRBJ2-7; the D gene is possibly TRBD1 (5 bases). The CDR3 is 14 residues long. V lost 1 base and J 5 bases, leaving 12 bases between the germline ends. From germline, CDR1 is LNHDA and CDR2 SQIVND (reference sequence). Combining the CDR3 with reference TRBV19 and TRBJ2-7 gives the whole variable domain DGGITQSPKYLFRKEGQNVTLSCEQNLNHDAMYWYRQDPGQGLRLIYYSQIVNDFQKGDIAEGYSVSREKKESFPLTVTSAQKNPTAFYLCASSIGRTRDEQYFGPGTRLTVT.

The CDR3 sequence is CASSRTVGVNTIYF. The CDR3 region has the DNA TGTGCCAGCAGTCGGACCGTGGGAGTAAACACCATATATTTT. The chain links TRBV28 to TRBJ1-3; no clear D gene. CDR3 size: 14 residues. The V and J ends lost 5 bases and 6 bases respectively, with 14 bases between them. Germline V gene sequence: CDR1 MDHEN, CDR2 SYDVKM.

The rearrangement uses TRBV27 and TRBJ2-3, with a tentative D call TRBD2 (6 bases). Deletions cut 6 bases from V and 6 bases from J, with 13 bases between. Germline assignment: CDR1 MNHEY and CDR2 SMNVEV (reference sequence). The CDR3 loop spans 13 amino acids. The CDR3 is CASRDGGMDTQYF. CDR3 DNA sequence: TGTGCCAGCAGGGACGGAGGGATGGATACGCAGTATTTT.

The table lists this clone with a count of one. The V and J genes are TRBV7-9 and TRBJ1-2; 8 positions match TRBD1. The CDR3 runs to 14 residues. V was pared by 3 bases and J by 8 bases, with 8 bases of the junction left unmatched. Looked up from germline, CDR1 is SEHNR and CDR2 is FQNEAQ (reference sequence). The CDR3 reads CASSLGQGALGYTF. The CDR3 DNA is TGTGCCAGCAGCTTGGGTCAGGGGGCGTTGGGCTACACCTTC.

The CDR3 sequence is CASTFSGTGINGYTF. The CDR3 region has the DNA TGTGCCAGCACCTTTTCCGGGACTGGGATAAATGGCTACACCTTC. The chain couples TRBV6-5 to TRBJ1-2; possibly TRBD1 for D (5 bases). This CDR3 is 15 amino acids long. CDR1 and CDR2 from the germline V gene are MNHEY and SVGAGI. V dropped 7 bases and J dropped 6 bases, with 21 bases sitting between them.

The chain joins TRBV7-6 to TRBJ2-3; TRBD2 matches 8 bases. V lost 2 bases, J lost 2 bases, and 9 bases stayed unmatched. Per the germline V gene, CDR1 is SGHVS and CDR2 is FNYEAQ. CDR3 length: 17 amino acids. CDR3 sequence reads: CASSLRASGLNTDTQYF. As DNA, the CDR3 is TGTGCCAGCAGCTTAAGGGCTAGCGGGCTCAACACAGATACGCAGTATTTT.

V gene TRBV2 combines with J gene TRBJ1-5, with D unclear. Germline V gives CDR1 SNHLY, CDR2 FYNNEI. The CDR3 is 13 amino acids. V was trimmed by 0 bases and J by 7 bases, leaving 7 bases between them. The chain's CDR3 is CASSEAWRQPQHF. The CDR3 bases are TGTGCCAGCAGTGAAGCTTGGAGGCAGCCCCAGCATTTT.

The J gene is TRBJ2-1, the V gene TRBV9; D might be TRBD2 (6 bases). The CDR3 runs to 14 residues. V lost 3 bases, J lost 4 bases, and 11 bases lay in between. CDR1 SGDLS and CDR2 YYNGEE come from the germline V gene. In DNA form, the CDR3 reads TGTGCCAGCAGCGGTCCGGGACTTTACAATGAGCAGTTCTTC. It yields the protein CASSGPGLYNEQFF.

The chain recombines TRBV7-8 with TRBJ1-2, with TRBD1 matching over 11 bases. V shed 4 bases, J shed 4 bases, and the junction held 5 bases outside the gene matches. Germline V gives CDR1 SGHVS, CDR2 FQNEAQ. The CDR3 runs to 15 residues. For the CDR3, the DNA is TGTGCCAGCAGCTCAAGGACAGGGGGCCTCTATGGCTACACCTTC. Translated, it gives CASSSRTGGLYGYTF.

This clone has a single count. This chain links TRBV29-1 with TRBJ2-1, with TRBD1 matching over 8 bases. Per the germline V gene, CDR1 is SQVTM and CDR2 is ANQGSEA. V lost 7 bases and J lost 7; bases outside the gene matches: 9. The CDR3 consists of 13 residues. The CDR3 protein is CSGDRGPVNEQFF. Here the CDR3 DNA reads TGCAGCGGCGACAGGGGCCCCGTTAATGAGCAGTTCTTC.

The genes are TRBV28 and TRBJ2-2, with D possibly TRBD2 on 5 matching bases. The CDR3 extends over 13 amino acids. V lost 7 bases, J lost 5 bases, and 11 bases lay in between. Germline V gene lookup returns CDR1 MDHEN and CDR2 SYDVKM. The CDR3 region is CASIRRETGELFF. The CDR3 DNA is TGTGCCAGCATCCGTAGGGAGACCGGGGAGCTGTTTTTT.

V usage is TRBV19 and J usage is TRBJ2-4; the D is unclear. The germline V and J ends were trimmed by 10 bases and 7 bases, with 11 bases remaining between them. Germline values: CDR1 LNHDA, CDR2 SQIVND (reference sequence). CDR3 length: 11 amino acids. In nucleotides, the CDR3 is TGTGCCACTGGGTTCGGGAACATTCAGTACTTC. Protein sequence: CATGFGNIQYF.

This chain connects TRBV2 to TRBJ2-1, with 8 bases matching TRBD2. J was trimmed by 6 bases and V by 4 bases; bases with no gene match: 5. There are 14 residues in the CDR3. Germline loops: CDR1 SNHLY, CDR2 FYNNEI. CDR3 sequence reads: CASSAGTRVNEQFF. Here the CDR3 DNA reads TGTGCCAGCAGTGCCGGGACTAGGGTCAATGAGCAGTTCTTC.

This clone was found a few times. This chain joins TRBV28 and TRBJ1-4, with 11 bases matching TRBD1. CDR3 length: 15 amino acids. CDR1 is MDHEN, CDR2 SYDVKM, per germline. J was trimmed by 10 bases and V by 5 bases; bases with no gene match: 9. The CDR3 nucleotides read TGTGCCAGCAGTCCAGGGGGGACAGGGGGGAGAAAACTGTTTTTT. Its translation is CASSPGGTGGRKLFF.

This clone was counted only a few times. The chain has TRBV5-4 and TRBJ2-7, with 7 bases lining up with TRBD2. Unmatched junction bases numbered 10, after V lost 4 bases and J lost 3 bases. The CDR3 totals 15 residues. From germline, CDR1 is SGHNT and CDR2 YYREEE (reference sequence). CDR3 amino acids: CASSLGSGAHYEQYF. As DNA, the CDR3 is TGTGCCAGCAGCCTGGGGAGCGGGGCCCACTACGAGCAGTACTTC.

The genes are TRBV7-2 and TRBJ2-1, with 10 bases lining up with TRBD2. Germline values: CDR1 SGHTA, CDR2 FQGNSA. This CDR3 spans 15 amino acids. J gave up 7 bases and V 2 bases, and 5 bases lay outside the gene matches. Here the CDR3 reads CASSLLAGAHNEQFF. The CDR3 coding sequence is TGTGCCAGCAGCTTACTAGCGGGAGCTCATAATGAGCAGTTCTTC.

The chain links TRBV10-3 to TRBJ1-1; the D is unclear. The CDR3 totals 14 residues. Looked up from germline, CDR1 is ENHRY and CDR2 is SYGVKD. Trimming removed 5 bases from V and 3 bases from J, with 13 bases in between. This CDR3 is CAISLGDPDTEAFF. The CDR3, as DNA: TGTGCCATCAGTTTGGGAGATCCCGACACTGAAGCTTTCTTT.

This clone was observed a few times. The rearrangement joins TRBV7-9 to TRBJ1-2; 9 nucleotides match TRBD1. CDR1 and CDR2 (germline): SEHNR, FQNEAQ (reference sequence). V trimming: 5 bases; J trimming: 6 bases; junction bases outside the gene matches: 10. The CDR3 has 15 residues. The CDR3 DNA sequence: TGTGCCAGCAGCGACAAGGGACAGGGTAAAAATGGCTACACCTTC. Translation: CASSDKGQGKNGYTF.

The chain uses TRBV28 and TRBJ2-5; TRBD1 is a possible D gene (6 bases). The CDR3 is 15 residues long. Trimming removed 2 bases from V and 2 bases from J, with 12 bases in between. CDR1 MDHEN and CDR2 SYDVKM come from the germline V gene. CDR3 in amino acids: CASSLPRGQQETQYF. CDR3 DNA: TGTGCCAGCAGTTTACCTCGGGGACAACAAGAGACCCAGTACTTC.

The chain employs TRBV6-5 and TRBJ2-5; 12 bases are a match to TRBD2. This CDR3 spans 15 amino acids. In germline, CDR1 is MNHEY, CDR2 SVGAGI. V lost 4 bases, J lost 7 bases, and 7 bases stayed unmatched. The CDR3 loop is CASSSLAGGSRTQYF. The CDR3, as DNA: TGTGCCAGCAGTTCCCTAGCGGGAGGGAGTCGGACCCAGTACTTC.

The chain joins TRBV9 to TRBJ2-1, with a tentative D call TRBD2 (6 bases). Germline values: CDR1 SGDLS, CDR2 YYNGEE. There are 14 residues in the CDR3. The V end lost 3 bases, the J end lost 6 bases, and 13 bases lay between the germline ends. CDR3 bases: TGTGCCAGCAGCGCCGGATTACTAGCCAATGAGCAGTTCTTC. Its protein product is CASSAGLLANEQFF.

This clone was seen only a few times. This chain joins TRBV5-1 and TRBJ1-1, with D possibly matching TRBD1 (6 bases). The germline V gene has CDR1 SGHRS and CDR2 YFSETQ. The CDR3 sequence is 17 residues long. Trimming took 2 bases from V and 0 from J, leaving 17 bases between them. The CDR3 protein is CASSLERGRGMNTEAFF. Here the CDR3 DNA reads TGCGCCAGCAGCTTAGAGAGGGGAAGGGGGATGAACACTGAAGCTTTCTTT.

The CDR3 here is CASSQVGTKDALTQYF. CDR3 DNA sequence: TGCGCCAGCAGCCAAGTGGGGACTAAGGACGCCCTGACCCAGTACTTC. The chain combines TRBV4-1 with TRBJ2-5; 7 bases are shared with TRBD2. Germline loops: CDR1 MGHRA, CDR2 YSYEKL. With V trimmed by 1 base and J by 7 bases, 12 bases remained unmatched. CDR3 length equals 16 residues.

This chain links TRBV4-1 with TRBJ1-1; 7 bases agree with TRBD1. Per the germline V gene, CDR1 is MGHRA and CDR2 is YSYEKL. Trimming took 4 bases from V and 0 from J; bases not matched to a gene: 5. The CDR3 contains 15 residues. The CDR3 sequence is CASSRQTGLNTEAFF. For the CDR3, the DNA is TGCGCCAGCAGCCGGCAGACAGGGTTGAACACTGAAGCTTTCTTT.

CDR3 protein: CASSYAQNTEAFF. CDR3 sequence (DNA): TGTGCCAGCAGTTACGCGCAAAACACTGAAGCTTTCTTT. V usage is TRBV6-6 and J usage is TRBJ1-1; D is uncertain. The germline V and J ends were trimmed by 2 bases and 2 bases, with 6 bases remaining between them. This CDR3 is 13 amino acids long. Looked up from germline, CDR1 is MNHNY and CDR2 is SVGAGI (reference sequence).

About this clone: Other DNA sequences in the sample encode the same CDR3. The rearrangement joins TRBV6-5 to TRBJ1-1, with a weak D call TRBD1 (6 bases). The CDR3 loop spans 13 amino acids. Germline values: CDR1 MNHEY, CDR2 SVGAGI. Trimming took off 4 bases at V and 8 bases at J, with 14 bases between the two ends. In nucleotides, the CDR3 is TGTGCCAGCAGTTTGAGGACAGCACTGGAAGCTTTCTTT. This codes for CASSLRTALEAFF.